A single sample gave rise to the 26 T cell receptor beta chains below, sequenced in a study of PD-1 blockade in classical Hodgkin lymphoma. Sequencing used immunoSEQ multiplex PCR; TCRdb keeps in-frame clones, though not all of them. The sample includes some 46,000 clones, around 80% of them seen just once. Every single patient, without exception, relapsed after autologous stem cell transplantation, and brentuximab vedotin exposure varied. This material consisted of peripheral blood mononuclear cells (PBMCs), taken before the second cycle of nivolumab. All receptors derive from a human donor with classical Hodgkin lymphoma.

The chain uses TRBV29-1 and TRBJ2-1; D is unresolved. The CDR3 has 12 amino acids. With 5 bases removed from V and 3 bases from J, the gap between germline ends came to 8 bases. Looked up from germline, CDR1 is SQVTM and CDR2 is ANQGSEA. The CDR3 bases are TGCAGCGTTATTTCGGGCTACAATGAGCAGTTCTTC. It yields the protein CSVISGYNEQFF.

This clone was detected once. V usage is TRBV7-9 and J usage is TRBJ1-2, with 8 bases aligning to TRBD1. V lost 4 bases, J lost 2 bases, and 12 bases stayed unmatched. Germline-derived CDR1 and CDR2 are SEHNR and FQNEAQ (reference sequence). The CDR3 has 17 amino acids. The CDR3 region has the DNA TGTGCCAGCAGCTCGACTGGACAGGGACCTACCAACTATGGCTACACCTTC. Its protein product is CASSSTGQGPTNYGYTF. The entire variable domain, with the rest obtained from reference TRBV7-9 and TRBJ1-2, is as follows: DTGVSQNPRHKITKRGQNVTFRCDPISEHNRLYWYRQTLGQGPEFLTYFQNEAQLEKSRLLSDRFSAERPKGSFSTLEIQRTEQGDSAMYLCASSSTGQGPTNYGYTFGSGTRLTVV.

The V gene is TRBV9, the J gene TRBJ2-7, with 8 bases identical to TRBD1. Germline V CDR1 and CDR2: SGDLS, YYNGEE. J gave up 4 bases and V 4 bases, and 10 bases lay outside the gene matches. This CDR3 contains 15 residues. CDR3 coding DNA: TGTGCCAGCAGCCCCGCCTGGACAGGGCTTTACGAGCAGTACTTC. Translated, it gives CASSPAWTGLYEQYF. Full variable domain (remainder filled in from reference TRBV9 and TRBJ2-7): DSGVTQTPKHLITATGQRVTLRCSPRSGDLSVYWYQQSLDQGLQFLIQYYNGEERAKGNILERFSAQQFPDLHSELNLSSLELGDSALYFCASSPAWTGLYEQYFGPGTRLTVT.

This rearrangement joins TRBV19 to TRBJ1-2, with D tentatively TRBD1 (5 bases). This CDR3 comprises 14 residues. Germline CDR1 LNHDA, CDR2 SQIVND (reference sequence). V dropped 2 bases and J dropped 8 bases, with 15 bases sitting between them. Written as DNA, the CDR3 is TGTGCCAGTAGTATATATGGCAGGGAAAACGGCTACACCTTC. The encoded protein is CASSIYGRENGYTF.

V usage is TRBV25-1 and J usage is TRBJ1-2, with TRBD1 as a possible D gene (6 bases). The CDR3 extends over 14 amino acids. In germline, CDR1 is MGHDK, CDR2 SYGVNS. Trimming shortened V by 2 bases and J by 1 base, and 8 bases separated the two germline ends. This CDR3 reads CASSELRGNYGYTF. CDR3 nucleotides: TGTGCCAGCAGTGAACTCAGGGGTAACTATGGCTACACCTTC.

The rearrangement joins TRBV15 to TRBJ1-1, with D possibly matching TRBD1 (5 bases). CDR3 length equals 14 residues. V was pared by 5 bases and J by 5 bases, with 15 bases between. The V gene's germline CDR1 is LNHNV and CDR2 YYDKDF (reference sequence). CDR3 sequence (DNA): TGTGCCACCAGCCGGGTAAAGGGGCTTACTGAAGCTTTCTTT. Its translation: CATSRVKGLTEAFF.

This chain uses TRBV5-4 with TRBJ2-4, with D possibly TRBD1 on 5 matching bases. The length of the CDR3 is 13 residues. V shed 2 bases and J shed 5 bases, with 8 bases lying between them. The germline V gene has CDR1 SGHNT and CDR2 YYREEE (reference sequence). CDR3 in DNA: TGTGCCAGCAGCTTACCCAGGGAAAACATTCAGTACTTC. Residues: CASSLPRENIQYF.

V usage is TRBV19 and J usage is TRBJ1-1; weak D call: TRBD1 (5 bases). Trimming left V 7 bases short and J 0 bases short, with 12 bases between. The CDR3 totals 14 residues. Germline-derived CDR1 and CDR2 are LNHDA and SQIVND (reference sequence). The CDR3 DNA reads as TGTGCCAGTAACCGACAGAGGATGAACACTGAAGCTTTCTTT. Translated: CASNRQRMNTEAFF. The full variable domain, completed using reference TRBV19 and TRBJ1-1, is DGGITQSPKYLFRKEGQNVTLSCEQNLNHDAMYWYRQDPGQGLRLIYYSQIVNDFQKGDIAEGYSVSREKKESFPLTVTSAQKNPTAFYLCASNRQRMNTEAFFGQGTRLTVV.

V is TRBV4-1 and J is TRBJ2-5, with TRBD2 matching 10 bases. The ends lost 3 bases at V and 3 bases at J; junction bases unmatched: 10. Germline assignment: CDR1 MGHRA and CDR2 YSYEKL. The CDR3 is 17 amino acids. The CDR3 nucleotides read TGCGCCAGCAGCCACCGAACCGGGACTAGCGTTGAAGAGACCCAGTACTTC. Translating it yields CASSHRTGTSVEETQYF.

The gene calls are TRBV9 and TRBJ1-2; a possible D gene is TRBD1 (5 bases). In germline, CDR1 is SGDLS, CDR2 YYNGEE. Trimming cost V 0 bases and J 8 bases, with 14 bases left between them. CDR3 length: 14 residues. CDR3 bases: TGTGCCAGCAGCGTAGAAGGGCCCCAGGGAGGCTACACCTTC. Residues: CASSVEGPQGGYTF.

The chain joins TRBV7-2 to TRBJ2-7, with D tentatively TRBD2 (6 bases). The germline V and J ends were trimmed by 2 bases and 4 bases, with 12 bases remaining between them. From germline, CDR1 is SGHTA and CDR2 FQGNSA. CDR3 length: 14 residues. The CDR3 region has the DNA TGTGCCAGCAGCTTAATCGGACTACAGTACGAGCAGTACTTC. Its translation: CASSLIGLQYEQYF.

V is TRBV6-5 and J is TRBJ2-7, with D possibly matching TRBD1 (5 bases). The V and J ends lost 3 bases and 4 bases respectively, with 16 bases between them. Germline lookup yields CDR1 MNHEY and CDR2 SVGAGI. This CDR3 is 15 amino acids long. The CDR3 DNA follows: TGTGCCAGCAGTTATAACAGGATTCCCGGGTACGAGCAGTACTTC. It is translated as CASSYNRIPGYEQYF.

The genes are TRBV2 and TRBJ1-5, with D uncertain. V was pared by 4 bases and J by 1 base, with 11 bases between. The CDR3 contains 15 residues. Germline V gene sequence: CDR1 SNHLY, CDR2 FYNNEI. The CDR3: CASSGWTSSNQPQHF. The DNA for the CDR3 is TGTGCCAGCAGTGGTTGGACGAGCAGCAATCAGCCCCAGCATTTT. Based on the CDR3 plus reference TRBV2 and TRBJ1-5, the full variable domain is EPEVTQTPSHQVTQMGQEVILRCVPISNHLYFYWYRQILGQKVEFLVSFYNNEISEKSEIFDDQFSVERPDGSNFTLKIRSTKLEDSAMYFCASSGWTSSNQPQHFGDGTRLSIL.

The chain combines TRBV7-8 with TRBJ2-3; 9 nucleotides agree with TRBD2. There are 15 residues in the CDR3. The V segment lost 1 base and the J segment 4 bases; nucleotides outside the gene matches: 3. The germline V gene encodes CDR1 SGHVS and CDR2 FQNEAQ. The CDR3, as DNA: TGTGCCAGCAGCTTAGGGGGACTAGCCTCAGATACGCAGTATTTT. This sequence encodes CASSLGGLASDTQYF.

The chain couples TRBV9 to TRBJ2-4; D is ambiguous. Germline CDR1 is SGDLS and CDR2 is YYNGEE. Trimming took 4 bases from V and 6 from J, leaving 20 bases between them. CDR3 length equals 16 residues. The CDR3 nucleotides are TGTGCCAGCAGCTTAGACATTCGGCAGTTGGGAAACATTCAGTACTTC. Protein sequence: CASSLDIRQLGNIQYF.

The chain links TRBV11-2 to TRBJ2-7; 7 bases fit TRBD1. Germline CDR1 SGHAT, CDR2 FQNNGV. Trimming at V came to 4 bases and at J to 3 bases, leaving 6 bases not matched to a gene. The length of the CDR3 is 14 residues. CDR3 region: CASSSRGNFYEQYF. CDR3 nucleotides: TGTGCCAGCAGCTCCAGGGGGAATTTCTACGAGCAGTACTTC.

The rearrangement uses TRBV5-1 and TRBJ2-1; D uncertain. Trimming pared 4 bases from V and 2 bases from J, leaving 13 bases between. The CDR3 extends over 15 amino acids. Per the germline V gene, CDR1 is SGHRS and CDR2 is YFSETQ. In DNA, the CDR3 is TGCGCCAGCAGCCCTGGACGGATGACCTACAATGAGCAGTTCTTC. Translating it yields CASSPGRMTYNEQFF.

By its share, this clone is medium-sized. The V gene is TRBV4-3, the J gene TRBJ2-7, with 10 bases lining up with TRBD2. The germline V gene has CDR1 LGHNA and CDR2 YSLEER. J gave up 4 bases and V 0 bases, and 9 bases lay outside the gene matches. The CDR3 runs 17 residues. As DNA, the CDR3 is TGCGCCAGCAGCCAAGATAGGCCTAGCGGGGGTACTTACGAGCAGTACTTC. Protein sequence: CASSQDRPSGGTYEQYF.

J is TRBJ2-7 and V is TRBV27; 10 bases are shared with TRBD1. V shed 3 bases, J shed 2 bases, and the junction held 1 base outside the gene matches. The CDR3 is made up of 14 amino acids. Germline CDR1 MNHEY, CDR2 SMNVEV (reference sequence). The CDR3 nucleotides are TGTGCCAGCAGTTTGGGGACAGGGGCCTACGAGCAGTACTTC. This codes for CASSLGTGAYEQYF.

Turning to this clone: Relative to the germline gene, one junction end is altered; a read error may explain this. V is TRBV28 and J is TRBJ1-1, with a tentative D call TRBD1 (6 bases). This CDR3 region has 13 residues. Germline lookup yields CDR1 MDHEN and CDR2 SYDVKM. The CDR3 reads CASSSDPSGEASF. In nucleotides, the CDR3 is TGTGCCAGCAGCTCCGACCCGTCAGGGGAAGCTTCCTTT.

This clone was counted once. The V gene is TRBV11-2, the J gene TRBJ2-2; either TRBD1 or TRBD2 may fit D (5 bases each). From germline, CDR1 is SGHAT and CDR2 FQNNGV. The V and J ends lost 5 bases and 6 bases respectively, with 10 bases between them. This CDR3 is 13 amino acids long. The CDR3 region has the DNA TGTGCCAGCAGCCTGAGGGGACCCGGGGAGCTGTTTTTT. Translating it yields CASSLRGPGELFF.

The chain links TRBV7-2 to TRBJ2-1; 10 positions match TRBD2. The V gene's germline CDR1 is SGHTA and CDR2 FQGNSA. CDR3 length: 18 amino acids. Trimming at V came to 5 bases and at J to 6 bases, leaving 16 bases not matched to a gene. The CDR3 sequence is CASSLDPPSSGSFNEQFF. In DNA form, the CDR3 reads TGTGCCAGCAGCCTCGACCCCCCCTCTAGCGGGAGTTTCAATGAGCAGTTCTTC.

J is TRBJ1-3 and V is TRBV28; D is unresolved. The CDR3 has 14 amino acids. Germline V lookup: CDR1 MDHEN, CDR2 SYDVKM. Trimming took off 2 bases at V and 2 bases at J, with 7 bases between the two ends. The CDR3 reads CASSLRQAGNTIYF. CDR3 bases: TGTGCCAGCAGTTTAAGGCAGGCTGGAAACACCATATATTTT.

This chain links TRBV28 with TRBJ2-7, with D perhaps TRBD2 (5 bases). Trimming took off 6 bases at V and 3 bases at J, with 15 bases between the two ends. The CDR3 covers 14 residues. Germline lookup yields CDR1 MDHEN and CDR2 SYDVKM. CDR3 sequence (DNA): TGTGCCAGCAGCCGGACTCCTAGGGACTACGAGCAGTACTTC. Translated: CASSRTPRDYEQYF.

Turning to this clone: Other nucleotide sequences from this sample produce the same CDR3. The CDR3 sequence: CASSPQPRTVGYTF. The CDR3 DNA is TGTGCCAGCAGTCCCCAACCCCGAACAGTTGGCTACACCTTC. The genes are TRBV27 and TRBJ1-2; D gene ambiguous. The V gene's germline CDR1 is MNHEY and CDR2 SMNVEV (reference sequence). V was pared by 5 bases and J by 7 bases, with 17 bases between. The CDR3 runs 14 residues.

As DNA, the CDR3 is TGTGCCAGCAGCTTGGGGAGTCGGTATAATTCACCCCTCCACTTT. Its protein is CASSLGSRYNSPLHF. The rearrangement joins TRBV7-8 to TRBJ1-6, with D hard to call. Germline V lookup: CDR1 SGHVS, CDR2 FQNEAQ. There are 15 residues in the CDR3. With 3 bases removed from V and 4 bases from J, the gap between germline ends came to 10 bases.